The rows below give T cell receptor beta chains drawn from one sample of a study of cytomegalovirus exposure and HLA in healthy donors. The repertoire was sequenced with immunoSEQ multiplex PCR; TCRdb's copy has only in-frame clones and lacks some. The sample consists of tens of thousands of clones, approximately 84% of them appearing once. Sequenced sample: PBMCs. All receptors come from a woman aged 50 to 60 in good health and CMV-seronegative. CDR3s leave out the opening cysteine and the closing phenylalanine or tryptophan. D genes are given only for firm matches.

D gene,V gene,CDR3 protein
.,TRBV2,ACQGVSGYNEQF
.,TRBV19,ASNLGVRYGYT
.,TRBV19,ASSSPGGDSSYEQY
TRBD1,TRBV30,AWRGQGPQPQH
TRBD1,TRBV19,ASTRDRHQETQY
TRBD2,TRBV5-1,ASSQPRRGRYSYEQY
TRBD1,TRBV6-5,ASRAPGQGGYGYT
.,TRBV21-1,ASSASEQVLYEQY
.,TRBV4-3,ASSQSQGWNEQF
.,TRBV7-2,ASSFQGGYNEQF
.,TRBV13,ASTNPGSLNTEAF
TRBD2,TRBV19,ASSGLAAIAGRKQF
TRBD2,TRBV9,ASSVDVAGGEQF
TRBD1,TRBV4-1,ASSQEEGAPTDTQY
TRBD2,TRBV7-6,ASSLEAGGNTGELF
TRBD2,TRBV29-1,SVRLAGVNEQF
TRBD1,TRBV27,ASSLSGQGRGDSTNEKLF
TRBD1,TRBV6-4,ASSDSGAGGRAF
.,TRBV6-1,ASHTAGRGEKLF
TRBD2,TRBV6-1,ASSEEGLAGGTDTQY
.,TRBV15,ATSGGVEGGSIINNQPQH
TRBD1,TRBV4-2,ASSQAEIRDSTYEQY
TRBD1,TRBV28,ASSLTLRGRQEGYT
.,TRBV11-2,ASSLNFLYEQY
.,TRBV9,ASTQTDSYGYT
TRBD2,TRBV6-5,ASSYSTSGGADTQY
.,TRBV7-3,ASSSLPGHQNTEAF
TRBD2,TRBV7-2,ASSLEREGEYNEQF
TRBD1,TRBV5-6,ASSLADRYNEQF
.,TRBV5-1,ASSIQGLGDTEAF
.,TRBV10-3,AIKLAPGYEQF
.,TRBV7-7,ASSPSSRVFHNEQF
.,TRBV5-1,ASSFRTDLRTLPSSYEQY
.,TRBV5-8,ASSPAVHPGPEAF
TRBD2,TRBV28,ASSLLAGRGNGELF
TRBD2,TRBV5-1,ASTPRLAGVSGANVLT
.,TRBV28,ASSLSGTSTYNSPLH
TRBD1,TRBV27,ASSSFPGQSYEQY
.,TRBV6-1,ASSGTPSYEQY
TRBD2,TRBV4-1,ASSHQPGGTGELF
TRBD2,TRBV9,ASSGVAGTGTDTQY
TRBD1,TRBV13,ASSLEAQGASYNEQF
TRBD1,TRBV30,AWSASRTGLLSGSPLH
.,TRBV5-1,ASSPDRQSTDTQY
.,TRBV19,ASSIGGHKAGTHSDTQY
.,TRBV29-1,SAAVQTNYGYT
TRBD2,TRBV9,ASSVVGLANTGELF
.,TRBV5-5,ASRAHSGANVLT
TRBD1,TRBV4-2,ASSQATGAAETQY
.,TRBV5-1,ASSLESETGELF
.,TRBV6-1,ASRTQGNLYEQY
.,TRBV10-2,ASSRDTYTEAF
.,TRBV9,ASSPRQAGELF
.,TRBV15,ATSYRDGDTEAF
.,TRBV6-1,ASSEEANQETQY
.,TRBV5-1,ASSLGQLAVAGELF
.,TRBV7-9,ASSSRQNGGYT
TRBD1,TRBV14,ASSELQLQGFTQGLNYGYT
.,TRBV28,ASSLSGAGGELF
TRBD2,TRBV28,ASSSLNLAGGETQY